The 31 T cell receptor beta chains below come from one sample, sequenced in a study of blood T cell repertoires in COVID-19. The protocol was immunoSEQ multiplex PCR, while the TCRdb copy is restricted to in-frame clones and leaves out a portion. Here the sample spans a few hundred thousand clones, approximately 82% being singletons. The sequencing input was PBMCs or T cells enriched from blood (not recorded which). These receptors all come from a man aged 40-55 years who had been exposed to COVID-19.

The chain recombines TRBV7-2 with TRBJ2-7; 8 positions agree with TRBD1. The CDR3 consists of 14 residues. The ends lost 11 bases at V and 4 bases at J; junction bases unmatched: 13. Germline CDR1 is SGHTA and CDR2 is FQGNSA. The CDR3 region has the DNA TGTGCCGAAGGGTCAGGGGGCGGGTATTACGAGCAGTACTTC. Its protein product is CAEGSGGGYYEQYF.

The gene calls are TRBV5-8 and TRBJ2-7, with TRBD1 matching over 7 bases. Germline CDR1 and CDR2: SGHTS and YDEGEE. V trimming: 1 base; J trimming: 1 base; junction bases outside the gene matches: 5. The CDR3 totals 15 residues. CDR3 residues: CASSLFGTVSYEQYF. CDR3 nucleotide sequence: TGTGCCAGCAGCTTGTTTGGGACAGTATCCTACGAGCAGTACTTC.

V gene TRBV27 combines with J gene TRBJ1-3; D not certain. CDR1 MNHEY and CDR2 SMNVEV come from the germline V gene (reference sequence). V dropped 1 base and J dropped 0 bases, with 10 bases sitting between them. CDR3 size: 16 residues. The CDR3 spells CASSLFGVNSGNTIYF. In DNA form, the CDR3 reads TGTGCCAGCAGTTTATTCGGGGTAAACTCTGGAAACACCATATATTTT.

Here the CDR3 reads CASSLGGSWEQYF. CDR3 DNA: TGCGCCAGCAGCCTCGGTGGTTCCTGGGAGCAGTACTTC. The chain recombines TRBV5-1 with TRBJ2-7; D unclear. Germline lookup yields CDR1 SGHRS and CDR2 YFSETQ. Between the trimmed V and J ends, which lost 4 bases and 7 bases, there was a span of 15 bases. The CDR3 length is 13 residues.

This chain links TRBV27 with TRBJ1-1, with TRBD1 matching 9 bases. CDR1 and CDR2 (germline): MNHEY, SMNVEV (reference sequence). The junction had 9 bases not matched to a gene; V was cut back by 6 bases and J by 4 bases. The CDR3 extends over 15 amino acids. Here the CDR3 reads CASRGQGDRSTEAFF. CDR3 nucleotide sequence: TGTGCCAGCAGGGGACAGGGTGACCGTAGCACTGAAGCTTTCTTT.

The chain joins TRBV20-1 to TRBJ2-2; weak D call: TRBD2 (6 bases). The CDR3 runs to 19 residues. Germline V gene data show CDR1 as DFQATT and CDR2 as SNEGSKA (reference sequence). V gave up 3 bases and J gave up 1 base, with 24 bases separating them. The CDR3 protein is CSASHPNSRGPGNTGELFF. The CDR3 DNA reads TGCAGTGCTAGTCACCCCAACTCGCGGGGACCGGGGAACACCGGGGAGCTGTTTTTT.

The chain links TRBV7-3 to TRBJ2-3, with TRBD1 identical over 7 bases. The germline CDR1 and CDR2 sequences are SGHTA and FQGTGA. Germline trimming cut 4 bases from V and 0 bases from J; bases unmatched to any gene: 10. The CDR3 spans 17 residues. The CDR3 DNA reads as TGTGCCAGCAGCTCACGACAGGGCCTATTTAGCACAGATACGCAGTATTTT. Its translation: CASSSRQGLFSTDTQYF.

This sequence joins TRBV5-5 and TRBJ2-7, with 7 bases matching TRBD2. Looked up from germline, CDR1 is SGHKS and CDR2 is YYEKEE (reference sequence). The CDR3 totals 14 residues. Trimming cost V 2 bases and J 7 bases; bases outside gene matches: 9. The DNA for the CDR3 is TGTGCCAGCAGCTTATCGGCGGGAGCTCGGGAGCAGTACTTC. This translates into CASSLSAGAREQYF.

The chain is built from TRBV27 and TRBJ2-1, with 7 bases matching TRBD2. The CDR3 has 14 amino acids. Germline values: CDR1 MNHEY, CDR2 SMNVEV (reference sequence). The V gene end was trimmed by 3 bases and the J gene end by 6 bases; junction bases not matched to a gene: 5. DNA of the CDR3: TGTGCCAGCAGTTTTGTTGGCGGGAGCAATGAGCAGTTCTTC. It specifies CASSFVGGSNEQFF.

This chain connects TRBV2 to TRBJ2-7; 9 bases agree with TRBD2. J lost 3 bases, V lost 9 bases, and 3 bases had no gene match. Germline V gene data show CDR1 as SNHLY and CDR2 as FYNNEI. This CDR3 has 12 residues. This CDR3 reads CARGLANYEQYF. The CDR3 nucleotides read TGTGCCAGGGGACTAGCTAACTACGAGCAGTACTTC.

CDR3 in amino acids: CSATQADTQYF. The DNA of the CDR3 is TGCAGTGCAACTCAGGCGGATACGCAGTATTTT. The chain couples TRBV20-1 to TRBJ2-3, with D unresolved. The CDR3 is 11 residues long. The V and J ends lost 6 bases and 6 bases respectively, with 10 bases between them. CDR1 is DFQATT and CDR2 is SNEGSKA in the germline V gene (reference sequence).

Concerning this clone itself: The junction shows a germline mismatch at one end, possibly a read error. This chain uses TRBV11-3 with TRBJ2-7; D is undetermined. Germline V gene lookup returns CDR1 SGHNT and CDR2 YENEEA. This CDR3 comprises 17 residues. The CDR3 region has the DNA TGTGCCAGCACCTTAACCGCCCGGAGATTGGACTCCTACGAGCAGTACTTC. Translation: CASTLTARRLDSYEQYF.

The rearrangement links TRBV29-1 to TRBJ1-2; 7 bases are a match to TRBD1. The germline gives CDR1 SQVTM, CDR2 ANQGSEA. CDR3 length: 12 residues. Trimming took 1 base from V and 5 from J; bases not matched to a gene: 1. The CDR3 loop is CSVEGRGYGYTF. For the CDR3, the DNA is TGCAGCGTTGAAGGCAGGGGGTATGGCTACACCTTC.

This chain links TRBV29-1 with TRBJ2-7; D possibly corresponds to TRBD2 (5 bases). The CDR3 has 16 residues. Germline loops: CDR1 SQVTM, CDR2 ANQGSEA. Trimming stripped 5 bases from V and 4 bases from J, with 24 bases between. This CDR3 reads CSVRVSSRGVGYEQYF. The CDR3 DNA follows: TGCAGCGTTCGCGTCTCGAGCCGGGGTGTCGGATACGAGCAGTACTTC.

The chain combines TRBV11-2 with TRBJ2-7, with 10 bases matching TRBD1. The J segment lost 7 bases and the V segment lost 7 bases, leaving 7 bases of the junction unmatched. Germline V gene lookup returns CDR1 SGHAT and CDR2 FQNNGV. This CDR3 has 13 amino acids. This CDR3 reads CASNRQGAGEQYF. The CDR3 DNA reads as TGTGCCAGCAACCGACAGGGGGCAGGAGAGCAGTACTTC.

The V call is TRBV21-1, the J call TRBJ1-1; TRBD1, the table's D call, was not compared with the DNA. TRBV21-1 is a documented pseudogene. The CDR3 is made up of 15 amino acids. The CDR3 reads CASSCTGTQYTEAFF. The CDR3 DNA sequence: TGTGCCAGCAGCTGTACAGGGACCCAGTACACTGAAGCTTTCTTT.

The rearrangement links TRBV6-1 to TRBJ2-2; tentative D call: TRBD1 (6 bases). Germline CDR1 MNHNS, CDR2 SASEGT. Deletions cut 3 bases from V and 6 bases from J, with 8 bases between. The CDR3 spans 13 residues. The chain's CDR3 is CASSDHRAGELFF. Here the CDR3 DNA reads TGTGCCAGCAGTGATCACAGGGCCGGGGAGCTGTTTTTT.

The chain is built from TRBV2 and TRBJ2-1; D is possibly TRBD1 (5 bases). Germline assignment: CDR1 SNHLY and CDR2 FYNNEI. V was cut by 9 bases and J by 0 bases, with 9 bases left in between. The CDR3 is 13 amino acids. The chain's CDR3 is CARRQFSYNEQFF. The CDR3 region has the DNA TGTGCCAGAAGACAGTTCTCCTACAATGAGCAGTTCTTC. The whole variable domain, remainder taken from reference TRBV2 and TRBJ2-1, is EPEVTQTPSHQVTQMGQEVILRCVPISNHLYFYWYRQILGQKVEFLVSFYNNEISEKSEIFDDQFSVERPDGSNFTLKIRSTKLEDSAMYFCARRQFSYNEQFFGPGTRLTVL.

The CDR3 spells CASTPLGQPYEQYF. The CDR3 region has the DNA TGTGCCAGCACCCCCCTGGGACAGCCCTACGAGCAGTACTTC. The chain employs TRBV27 and TRBJ2-7; the match to TRBD1 covers 7 bases. The CDR3 loop spans 14 amino acids. The ends lost 7 bases at V and 2 bases at J; junction bases unmatched: 8. The germline CDR1 and CDR2 sequences are MNHEY and SMNVEV (reference sequence).

This sequence joins TRBV30 and TRBJ1-5; 7 bases are a match to TRBD1. The CDR3 totals 13 residues. Germline trimming cut 7 bases from V and 3 bases from J; bases unmatched to any gene: 6. CDR1 GTSNPN and CDR2 SVGIG come from the germline V gene (reference sequence). CDR3 bases: TGTGCCTCCGCAGGGGGAGACAATCAGCCCCAGCATTTT. Protein: CASAGGDNQPQHF.

The chain couples TRBV2 to TRBJ2-5; D ambiguous. This CDR3 region has 12 residues. Germline values: CDR1 SNHLY, CDR2 FYNNEI. Trimming stripped 7 bases from V and 1 base from J, with 7 bases between. The CDR3 here is CASTYSQETQYF. The CDR3 DNA sequence: TGTGCCAGCACCTACAGCCAAGAGACCCAGTACTTC.

The chain links TRBV5-1 to TRBJ1-2; D is possibly TRBD1 (5 bases). V was shortened by 3 bases and J by 2 bases, with 11 bases between the two germline ends. The CDR3 extends over 14 amino acids. Germline CDR1 SGHRS, CDR2 YFSETQ. CDR3 coding DNA: TGCGCCAGCAGCTCCAGGGTGGAAAACTATGGCTACACCTTC. As protein: CASSSRVENYGYTF.

This clone was seen a handful of times. This rearrangement joins TRBV29-1 to TRBJ1-2; D gene unclear. The CDR3 contains 12 residues. The V end was cut by 2 bases, the J end by 1 base, with 5 bases between. Germline V CDR1 and CDR2: SQVTM, ANQGSEA. The CDR3 region is CSVEYGNYGYTF. The CDR3 DNA reads as TGCAGCGTTGAATACGGTAACTATGGCTACACCTTC. Combining the CDR3 with reference TRBV29-1 and TRBJ1-2 gives the whole variable domain SAVISQKPSRDICQRGTSLTIQCQVDSQVTMMFWYRQQPGQSLTLIATANQGSEATYESGFVIDKFPISRPNLTFSTLTVSNMSPEDSSIYLCSVEYGNYGYTFGSGTRLTVV.

This sequence joins TRBV6-1 and TRBJ1-5; TRBD1 might be the D (5 bases). V lost 3 bases to trimming and J lost 1 base, with 7 bases between them. CDR1 is MNHNS and CDR2 is SASEGT in the germline V gene. There are 14 residues in the CDR3. The CDR3: CASSDQGSNQPQHF. CDR3 DNA: TGTGCCAGCAGTGATCAGGGAAGCAATCAGCCCCAGCATTTT.

The chain links TRBV2 to TRBJ2-1; D not resolved. This CDR3 contains 15 residues. Germline V gene lookup returns CDR1 SNHLY and CDR2 FYNNEI. Trimming shortened V by 11 bases and J by 4 bases, and 21 bases separated the two germline ends. CDR3 nucleotides: TGTGCCCTCACGCCCCTTAACGGAGTTTACAATGAGCAGTTCTTC. Residues: CALTPLNGVYNEQFF.

The chain couples TRBV6-2 or TRBV6-3 to TRBJ1-2; D remains ambiguous. The CDR3 runs to 11 residues. V lost 3 bases and J 5 bases, leaving 4 bases between the germline ends. CDR1 is MNHEY, CDR2 SVGEGT, per germline. CDR3 region: CASSYSYGYTF. In DNA form, the CDR3 reads TGTGCCAGCAGTTATTCGTATGGCTACACCTTC.

V gene TRBV5-1 combines with J gene TRBJ2-7, with 10 bases that match TRBD2. CDR1 SGHRS and CDR2 YFSETQ come from the germline V gene. Unmatched junction bases numbered 12, after V lost 4 bases and J lost 5 bases. The CDR3 runs to 16 residues. The DNA of the CDR3 is TGCGCCAGCAGCCCGCTCGGAAGCGGGAGGGCTCACGAGCAGTACTTC. Its protein product is CASSPLGSGRAHEQYF.

The V call is TRBV11-2, the J call TRBJ2-7; 10 nucleotides line up with TRBD2. The CDR3 spans 16 residues. The J segment lost 7 bases and the V segment lost 0 bases, leaving 9 bases of the junction unmatched. The germline gives CDR1 SGHAT, CDR2 FQNNGV. The CDR3 bases are TGTGCCAGCAGCTTAGATCGCCTAGCGGGAGTGTATGAGCAGTACTTC. Translated: CASSLDRLAGVYEQYF. The full variable domain, in which reference TRBV11-2 and TRBJ2-7 provide the parts outside the CDR3, is EAGVAQSPRYKIIEKRQSVAFWCNPISGHATLYWYQQILGQGPKLLIQFQNNGVVDDSQLPKDRFSAERLKGVDSTLKIQPAKLEDSAVYLCASSLDRLAGVYEQYFGPGTRLTVT.

This clone was seen only a few times. The chain recombines TRBV9 with TRBJ1-4; D gene uncertain. This CDR3 contains 15 residues. CDR1 and CDR2 (germline): SGDLS, YYNGEE. Deletions cut 0 bases from V and 6 bases from J, with 12 bases between. The CDR3 DNA reads as TGTGCCAGCAGCGTAGGGAGCGAGGATGATGAAAAACTGTTTTTT. Amino acid sequence: CASSVGSEDDEKLFF.

This chain joins TRBV6-2 or TRBV6-3 and TRBJ2-7; 8 bases match TRBD1. The CDR3 length is 18 residues. J lost 2 bases, V lost 6 bases, and 18 bases had no gene match. Germline CDR1 is MNHEY and CDR2 is SVGEGT. CDR3 protein: CASSHAITRDRGTYEQYF. CDR3 coding DNA: TGTGCCAGCAGCCACGCGATTACCAGAGACAGGGGCACCTACGAGCAGTACTTC.

The chain uses TRBV11-3 and TRBJ2-1; 11 nucleotides line up with TRBD2. CDR3 length: 17 amino acids. Germline V gene data show CDR1 as SGHNT and CDR2 as YENEEA. Trimming took 1 base from V and 8 from J; bases not matched to a gene: 10. The CDR3 region has the DNA TGTGCCAGCAGCTTAGTGGGAGGTACTAGCGGGAGTGATGAGCAGTTCTTC. Its translation is CASSLVGGTSGSDEQFF.